The entry below describes one TCR beta chain. The same CDR3 also results from other DNA sequences found in this sample. This specimen belongs to a study of blood T cell repertoires in COVID-19. This CDR3 region has 15 residues. V was pared by 0 bases and J by 3 bases, with 2 bases of the junction left unmatched. Germline CDR1 is SGDLS and CDR2 is YYNGEE. This table comes from immunoSEQ multiplex PCR, and its TCRdb copy is limited to in-frame clones, with some not included. This sample has approximately 50,000 clones, with approximately 89% found just once. Sequences were obtained from peripheral blood. The source of this sequence is a man in his fifties or sixties with acute or convalescent COVID-19. This sequence joins TRBV9 and TRBJ2-7; 11 bases agree with TRBD1. CDR3 protein: CASSVGTGGYYEQYF. DNA for the CDR3: TGTGCCAGCAGCGTAGGGACAGGGGGCTACTACGAGCAGTACTTC.